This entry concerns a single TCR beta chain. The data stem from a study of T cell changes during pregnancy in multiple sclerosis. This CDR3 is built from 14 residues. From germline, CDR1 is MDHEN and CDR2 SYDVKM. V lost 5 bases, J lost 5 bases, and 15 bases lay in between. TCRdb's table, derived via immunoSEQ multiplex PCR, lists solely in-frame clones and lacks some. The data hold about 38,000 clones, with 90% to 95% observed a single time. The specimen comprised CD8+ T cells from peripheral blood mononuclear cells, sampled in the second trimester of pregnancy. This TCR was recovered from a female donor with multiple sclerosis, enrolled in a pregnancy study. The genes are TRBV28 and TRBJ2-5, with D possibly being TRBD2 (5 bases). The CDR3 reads CASSHMDGVETQYF. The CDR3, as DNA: TGTGCCAGCAGTCACATGGACGGGGTGGAGACCCAGTACTTC.